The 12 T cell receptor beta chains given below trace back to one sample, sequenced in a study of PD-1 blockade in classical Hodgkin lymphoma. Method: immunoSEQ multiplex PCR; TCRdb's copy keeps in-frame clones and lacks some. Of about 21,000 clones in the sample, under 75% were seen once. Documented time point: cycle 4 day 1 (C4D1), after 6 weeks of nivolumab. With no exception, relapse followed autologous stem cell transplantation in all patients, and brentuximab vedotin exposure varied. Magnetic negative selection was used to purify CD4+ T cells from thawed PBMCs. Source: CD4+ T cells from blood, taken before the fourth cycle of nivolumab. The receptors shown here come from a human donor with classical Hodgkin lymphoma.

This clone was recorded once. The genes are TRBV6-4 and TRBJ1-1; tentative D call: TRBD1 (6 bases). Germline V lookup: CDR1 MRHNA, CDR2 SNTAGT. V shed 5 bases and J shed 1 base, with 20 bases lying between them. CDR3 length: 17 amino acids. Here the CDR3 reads CASSSGRGADPNTEAFF. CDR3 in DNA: TGTGCCAGCAGTTCTGGAAGGGGGGCCGACCCGAACACTGAAGCTTTCTTT.

In DNA, the CDR3 is TGTGCCAGCAGCTCCATGACAGGGAGATACGAGCAGTACTTC. Protein product: CASSSMTGRYEQYF. V gene TRBV5-5 combines with J gene TRBJ2-7, with 7 bases fitting TRBD1. CDR1 and CDR2 (germline): SGHKS, YYEKEE (reference sequence). The CDR3 loop spans 14 amino acids. J gave up 4 bases and V 3 bases, and 7 bases lay outside the gene matches.

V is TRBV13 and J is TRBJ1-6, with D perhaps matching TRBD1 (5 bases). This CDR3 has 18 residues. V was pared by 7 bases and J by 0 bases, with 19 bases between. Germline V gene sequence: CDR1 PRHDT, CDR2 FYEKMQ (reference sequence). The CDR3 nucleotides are TGTGCCAGCACGGGGGTCGACAGCCAGAGCTCCTATAATTCACCCCTCCACTTT. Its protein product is CASTGVDSQSSYNSPLHF. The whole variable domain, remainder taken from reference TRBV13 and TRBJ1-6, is AAGVIQSPRHLIKEKRETATLKCYPIPRHDTVYWYQQGPGQDPQFLISFYEKMQSDKGSIPDRFSAQQFSDYHSELNMSSLELGDSALYFCASTGVDSQSSYNSPLHFGNGTRLTVT.

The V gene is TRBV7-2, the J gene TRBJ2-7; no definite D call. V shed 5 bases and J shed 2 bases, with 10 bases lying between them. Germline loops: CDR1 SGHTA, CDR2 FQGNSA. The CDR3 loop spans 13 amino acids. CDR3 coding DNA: TGTGCCAGCAGCCGGAAAAATGCCTACGAGCAGTACTTC. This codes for CASSRKNAYEQYF.

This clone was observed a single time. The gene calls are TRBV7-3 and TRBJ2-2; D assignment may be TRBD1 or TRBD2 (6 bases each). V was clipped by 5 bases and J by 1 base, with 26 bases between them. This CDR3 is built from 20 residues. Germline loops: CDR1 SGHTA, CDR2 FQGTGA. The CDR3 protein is CASSPIGDKLASKNTGELFF. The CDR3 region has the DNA TGTGCCAGCAGCCCTATCGGGGACAAACTAGCCTCCAAGAACACCGGGGAGCTGTTTTTT. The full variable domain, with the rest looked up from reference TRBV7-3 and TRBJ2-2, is GAGVSQTPSNKVTEKGKYVELRCDPISGHTALYWYRQSLGQGPEFLIYFQGTGAADDSGLPNDRFFAVRPEGSVSTLKIQRTERGDSAVYLCASSPIGDKLASKNTGELFFGEGSRLTVL.

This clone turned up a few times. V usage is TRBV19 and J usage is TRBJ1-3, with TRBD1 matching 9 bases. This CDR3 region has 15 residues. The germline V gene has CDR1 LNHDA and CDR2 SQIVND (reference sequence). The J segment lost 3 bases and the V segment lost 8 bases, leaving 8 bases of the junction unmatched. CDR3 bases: TGTGCCAGTGCCCCGCCGACAGGGGGTGGAAACACCATATATTTT. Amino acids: CASAPPTGGGNTIYF.

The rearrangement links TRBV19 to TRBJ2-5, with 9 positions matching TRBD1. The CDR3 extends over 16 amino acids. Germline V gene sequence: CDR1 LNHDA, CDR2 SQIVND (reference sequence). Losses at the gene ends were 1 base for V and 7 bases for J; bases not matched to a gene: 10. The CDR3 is CASSIGGQGRSGTQYF. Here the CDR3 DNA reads TGTGCCAGTAGTATAGGGGGACAGGGCCGCTCGGGGACCCAGTACTTC.

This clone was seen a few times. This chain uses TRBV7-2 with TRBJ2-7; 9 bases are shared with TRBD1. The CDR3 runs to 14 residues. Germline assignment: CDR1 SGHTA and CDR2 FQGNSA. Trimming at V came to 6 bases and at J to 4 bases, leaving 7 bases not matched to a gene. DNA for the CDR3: TGTGCCAGCAGATCCCCGGGACAGGGTTACGAGCAGTACTTC. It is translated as CASRSPGQGYEQYF.

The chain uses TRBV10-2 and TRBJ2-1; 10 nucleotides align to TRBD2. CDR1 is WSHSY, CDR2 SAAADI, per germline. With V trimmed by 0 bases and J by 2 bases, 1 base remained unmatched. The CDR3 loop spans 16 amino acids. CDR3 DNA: TGCGCCAGCAGTGAGTCAGCGGGGGGGCCCTACAATGAGCAGTTCTTC. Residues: CASSESAGGPYNEQFF.

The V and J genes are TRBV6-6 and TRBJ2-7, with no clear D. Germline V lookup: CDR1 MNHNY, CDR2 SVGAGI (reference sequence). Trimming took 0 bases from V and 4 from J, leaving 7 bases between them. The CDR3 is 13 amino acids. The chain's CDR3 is CASSYSPAYEQYF. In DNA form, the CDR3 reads TGTGCCAGCAGTTACTCGCCAGCTTACGAGCAGTACTTC.

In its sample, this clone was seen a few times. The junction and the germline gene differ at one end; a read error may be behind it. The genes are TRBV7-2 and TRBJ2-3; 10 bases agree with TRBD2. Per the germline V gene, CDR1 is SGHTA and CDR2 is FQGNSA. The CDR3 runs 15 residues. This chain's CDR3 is CASSLAGANTDTQYF. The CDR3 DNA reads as TGTGCCAGCAGCCTAGCGGGGGCGAACACAGATACGCAGTATTTT.

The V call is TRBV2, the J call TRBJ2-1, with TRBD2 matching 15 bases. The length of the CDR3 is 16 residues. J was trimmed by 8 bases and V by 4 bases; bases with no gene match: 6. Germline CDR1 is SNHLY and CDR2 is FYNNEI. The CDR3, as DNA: TGTGCCAGCAGTGCGGGACTAGCGGGGGGTACGGATGAGCAGTTCTTC. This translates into CASSAGLAGGTDEQFF. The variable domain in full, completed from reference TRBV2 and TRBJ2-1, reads EPEVTQTPSHQVTQMGQEVILRCVPISNHLYFYWYRQILGQKVEFLVSFYNNEISEKSEIFDDQFSVERPDGSNFTLKIRSTKLEDSAMYFCASSAGLAGGTDEQFFGPGTRLTVL.